These 22 T cell receptor beta chains were all obtained from the same sample, sequenced in a study of CD8 T cells in ankylosing spondylitis (dated by TCRdb to 2016 to 2017). Receptor libraries were prepared by 5' RACE. The sequencer was an Illumina HiSeq 2500. Through fastp at Q25 and MiXCR, TCRdb rebuilt clones from the public reads, retaining in-frame beta chains. CDR3 protein sequences are deduplicated, and each keeps its most common genes and DNA. For this sample there are about 270,000 distinct CDR3 sequences; 32% appear just once. The top ten constitute around 4% of the sample. Sequenced input: blood, either unsorted or a sorted T cell fraction (not recorded which). The receptors shown here come from a male donor with ankylosing spondylitis or in good health (not recorded which).

A few counts support this clonotype. V gene TRBV20-1 combines with J gene TRBJ1-2; D is undetermined. Germline-derived CDR1 and CDR2 are DFQATT and SNEGSKA (reference sequence). CDR3 length: 14 amino acids. V was trimmed by 6 bases and J by 4 bases, leaving 18 bases between them. CDR3 coding DNA: TGCAGTGCGCCTCGCCACTACACCGCCTATGGCTACACCTTC. Residues: CSAPRHYTAYGYTF.

This clonotype was detected a few times. The genes are TRBV10-2 and TRBJ2-5, with TRBD2 matching over 9 bases. Trimming at V came to 2 bases and at J to 5 bases, leaving 6 bases not matched to a gene. CDR3 length: 15 residues. The V gene's germline CDR1 is WSHSY and CDR2 SAAADI. The CDR3 loop reads CASSEGAGGPETQYF. CDR3 coding DNA: TGCGCCAGCAGTGAGGGGGCGGGGGGGCCTGAGACCCAGTACTTC.

This clonotype came up many times. V is TRBV12-3 or TRBV12-4 and J is TRBJ2-5; no clear D. V was clipped by 8 bases and J by 5 bases, with 6 bases between them. This CDR3 comprises 10 residues. The CDR3 region has the DNA TGTGCCAGCGGGTCCGAGACCCAGTACTTC. Translating gives CASGSETQYF.

The rearrangement joins TRBV11-2 to TRBJ2-1, with TRBD1 as a possible D gene (6 bases). V dropped 1 base and J dropped 8 bases, with 15 bases sitting between them. CDR3 length: 15 amino acids. Germline V lookup: CDR1 SGHAT, CDR2 FQNNGV. The CDR3 region is CASSLGPGTSHEQFF. The CDR3 region has the DNA TGTGCCAGCAGCTTAGGACCCGGGACATCCCATGAGCAGTTCTTC.

This clonotype was counted a few times. The chain couples TRBV27 to TRBJ1-5, with TRBD1 matching over 9 bases. The germline V gene encodes CDR1 MNHEY and CDR2 SMNVEV (reference sequence). This CDR3 has 14 residues. Germline trimming cut 7 bases from V and 5 bases from J; bases unmatched to any gene: 6. The DNA of the CDR3 is TGTGCCAGCACCCCGGGACAGGGAGATCAGCCCCAGCATTTT. Translation: CASTPGQGDQPQHF.

The chain couples TRBV5-6 to TRBJ1-4; 10 bases fit TRBD1. Germline V gives CDR1 SGHDT, CDR2 YYEEEE. V trimming: 1 base; J trimming: 8 bases; junction bases outside the gene matches: 14. CDR3 length: 18 residues. Here the CDR3 reads CASSLRGQGKGVEEKLFF. The CDR3 coding sequence is TGTGCCAGCAGCTTGCGGGGACAGGGGAAGGGGGTAGAGGAAAAACTGTTTTTT.

This clonotype has only a few counts. The chain has TRBV5-1 and TRBJ2-3; unclear D gene. V lost 4 bases and J 2 bases, leaving 14 bases between the germline ends. CDR3 size: 15 residues. Germline V gene lookup returns CDR1 SGHRS and CDR2 YFSETQ. The CDR3 DNA reads as TGCGCCAGCAGCGGTGCCACAGCCTACACAGATACGCAGTATTTT. Translating it yields CASSGATAYTDTQYF. Looking up the rest from reference TRBV5-1 and TRBJ2-3 gives the full variable domain: KAGVTQTPRYLIKTRGQQVTLSCSPISGHRSVSWYQQTPGQGLQFLFEYFSETQRNKGNFPGRFSGRQFSNSRSEMNVSTLELGDSALYLCASSGATAYTDTQYFGPGTRLTVL.

The chain uses TRBV20-1 and TRBJ2-7, with D possibly matching TRBD2 (5 bases). Germline-derived CDR1 and CDR2 are DFQATT and SNEGSKA (reference sequence). This CDR3 has 13 amino acids. V was shortened by 3 bases and J by 1 base, with 10 bases between the two germline ends. The CDR3 loop reads CSASLPGSYEQYF. DNA for the CDR3: TGCAGTGCTAGTCTCCCGGGGTCCTACGAGCAGTACTTC.

This rearrangement joins TRBV4-1 to TRBJ2-7; 7 nucleotides align to TRBD1. The J segment lost 0 bases and the V segment lost 1 base, leaving 3 bases of the junction unmatched. The CDR3 consists of 15 residues. The germline V gene has CDR1 MGHRA and CDR2 YSYEKL. In DNA form, the CDR3 reads TGCGCCAGCAGCCAAGTATGGGACAGCTCCTACGAGCAGTACTTC. It is translated as CASSQVWDSSYEQYF.

For this clonotype: Sequence at one end of the junction differs from germline and may be a read error. The CDR3 protein is CASSDSGANVLTF. The CDR3 coding sequence is TGTGCCAGCAGTGACTCTGGGGCCAACGTCCTGACTTTC. This chain links TRBV6-5 with TRBJ2-6; D is unclear. The length of the CDR3 is 13 residues. Per germline, CDR1 MNHEY and CDR2 SVGAGI.

This clonotype has only a few counts. The rearrangement joins TRBV6-5 to TRBJ1-5, with a weak D call TRBD1 (5 bases). CDR3 length: 16 residues. From germline, CDR1 is MNHEY and CDR2 SVGAGI. The ends were cut back, 5 bases at V and 4 bases at J, with 18 bases in the middle. CDR3 in DNA: TGTGCCAGCAGTCACTTTCCAGGGTCTTGGAATCAGCCCCAGCATTTT. It is translated as CASSHFPGSWNQPQHF.

The chain combines TRBV5-1 with TRBJ2-5; D may be TRBD1 or TRBD2 (5 bases each). Per the germline V gene, CDR1 is SGHRS and CDR2 is YFSETQ. Trimming stripped 0 bases from V and 5 bases from J, with 23 bases between. The CDR3 loop spans 18 amino acids. For the CDR3, the DNA is TGCGCCAGCAGCTTGGCCGGGGTACCGCAGGGCATTTCGGAGACCCAGTACTTC. Residues: CASSLAGVPQGISETQYF.

This clonotype was found a few times. This chain joins TRBV5-6 and TRBJ2-3; 9 positions agree with TRBD1. Germline V gives CDR1 SGHDT, CDR2 YYEEEE. Unmatched junction bases numbered 8, after V lost 4 bases and J lost 5 bases. This CDR3 spans 15 amino acids. The CDR3 spells CASSGGQGQIDTQYF. CDR3 in DNA: TGTGCCAGCAGCGGGGGACAGGGTCAAATAGATACGCAGTATTTT.

This clonotype was detected a few times. V is TRBV29-1 and J is TRBJ2-5, with D uncertain. Germline-derived CDR1 and CDR2 are SQVTM and ANQGSEA. V gave up 4 bases and J gave up 5 bases, with 5 bases separating them. The length of the CDR3 is 10 residues. CDR3 sequence (DNA): TGCAGCGTTGGAGCGGAGACCCAGTACTTC. It specifies CSVGAETQYF. The full variable domain, completed using reference TRBV29-1 and TRBJ2-5, is SAVISQKPSRDICQRGTSLTIQCQVDSQVTMMFWYRQQPGQSLTLIATANQGSEATYESGFVIDKFPISRPNLTFSTLTVSNMSPEDSSIYLCSVGAETQYFGPGTRLLVL.

The rearrangement joins TRBV20-1 to TRBJ2-3; tentatively, D is TRBD1 (6 bases). The length of the CDR3 is 13 residues. The V end was cut by 1 base, the J end by 6 bases, with 11 bases between. CDR1 DFQATT and CDR2 SNEGSKA come from the germline V gene (reference sequence). CDR3 nucleotides: TGCAGTGCTAGAGGCCAGGGGCCCGATACGCAGTATTTT. This encodes CSARGQGPDTQYF.

The chain joins TRBV11-1 to TRBJ2-2, with no clear D. The CDR3 is made up of 13 amino acids. The germline V gene encodes CDR1 SGHAT and CDR2 FQDESV (reference sequence). The V gene lost 2 bases and the J gene lost 7 bases, with 8 bases spanning the gap. The CDR3 bases are TGTGCCAGCAGCTTAATCGCGAACGGGGAGCTGTTTTTT. Encoded protein: CASSLIANGELFF.

The V gene is TRBV4-2, the J gene TRBJ2-7; D unresolved. Germline V lookup: CDR1 LGHNA, CDR2 YNFKEQ. The CDR3 contains 14 residues. V lost 1 base and J lost 2, with 9 bases in between. Written as DNA, the CDR3 is TGTGCCAGCAGCCAAGGTGGTGGCGCCTACGAGCAGTACTTC. Protein sequence: CASSQGGGAYEQYF.

In DNA, the CDR3 is TGTGCCAGCAGCAACCGGGACAGGAACACCGGGGAGCTGTTTTTT. It encodes CASSNRDRNTGELFF. The rearrangement links TRBV7-9 to TRBJ2-2, with 7 bases lining up with TRBD1. Looked up from germline, CDR1 is SEHNR and CDR2 is FQNEAQ (reference sequence). Germline trimming cut 5 bases from V and 1 base from J; bases unmatched to any gene: 4. This CDR3 spans 15 amino acids.

Points on this clonotype: At one boundary the junction diverges from the germline segment, which might be a read error. The chain employs TRBV4-1 and TRBJ1-5; tentative D call: TRBD1 (5 bases). CDR3 length: 16 residues. The germline V gene has CDR1 MGHRA and CDR2 YSYEKL. The CDR3: CANSQLTSDINQPQHF. In DNA, the CDR3 is TGCGCCAACAGCCAATTGACTTCGGACATCAATCAGCCCCAGCATTTT.

In this sample, this clonotype turned up a few times. The chain employs TRBV27 and TRBJ2-4; a possible D gene is TRBD1 (5 bases). The germline V gene encodes CDR1 MNHEY and CDR2 SMNVEV (reference sequence). V was trimmed by 5 bases and J by 11 bases, leaving 16 bases between them. The CDR3 consists of 13 residues. The CDR3 DNA follows: TGTGCCAGCAGTAGGCCGGACACGAAGGTTCAGTACTTC. This gives the protein CASSRPDTKVQYF.

There are a few counts of this clonotype. The chain recombines TRBV7-8 with TRBJ2-3, with D perhaps assigned TRBD1 or TRBD2 (5 bases each). The CDR3 has 16 amino acids. Trimming left V 7 bases short and J 4 bases short, with 21 bases between. In germline, CDR1 is SGHVS, CDR2 FQNEAQ. CDR3 loop: CASKQQGARGPDTQYF. In DNA, the CDR3 is TGTGCCAGCAAACAGCAAGGGGCCCGGGGTCCAGATACGCAGTATTTT.

This clonotype was picked up a small number of times. The V call is TRBV12-3 or TRBV12-4, the J call TRBJ2-5; the D gene could be TRBD1 or TRBD2 (5 bases each). Trimming cost V 4 bases and J 5 bases, with 11 bases left between them. The CDR3 spans 13 residues. The CDR3 is CASSSGPTETQYF. As DNA, the CDR3 is TGTGCCAGCAGTTCGGGACCTACGGAGACCCAGTACTTC.